This T cell receptor beta chain was found in a study of T cell responses to AZD1222 COVID-19 vaccine. This clone was found a few times. The antigen is not known. Only in-frame clones appear in the TCRdb table, and some are missing; sequencing was by immunoSEQ multiplex PCR. The sample holds some 190,000 clones, approximately 93% seen once. Overall study findings and caveats: The sample set comprised mostly white British donors with more females, and clonal diversity was possibly underestimated.

Germline V CDR1 and CDR2: SGHTA, FQGNSA. The CDR3 is 14 residues long. V lost 2 bases to trimming and J lost 4 bases; unmatched junction nucleotides: 3. This material consisted of peripheral blood, taken 28 days after the second AZD1222 dose. The TCR sequence derives from an adult who received the AZD1222 COVID-19 vaccine. V is TRBV7-2 and J is TRBJ1-2; 8 bases align to TRBD1. The CDR3 DNA reads as TGTGCCAGCAGCTTACAGGGGGCGGGCTATGGCTACACCTTC. This translates into CASSLQGAGYGYTF.